Below, 18 T cell receptor beta chains from the same sample are listed, as sequenced in a study of blood T cell repertoires in COVID-19. TCRdb keeps only in-frame clones here, not all; method: immunoSEQ multiplex PCR. The repertoire has roughly 300,000 clones, 70% to 90% of them found once; the top ten carry approximately 7.8%. Sequencing was done on a sample of peripheral blood. These receptors were collected from a woman aged 50 to 60 who had recovered from COVID-19.

The chain uses TRBV5-4 and TRBJ2-1, with 10 bases that match TRBD2. Germline lookup yields CDR1 SGHNT and CDR2 YYREEE (reference sequence). With V trimmed by 4 bases and J by 5 bases, 9 bases remained unmatched. CDR3 size: 16 residues. The chain's CDR3 is CASSPFASGGNNEQFF. As DNA, the CDR3 is TGTGCCAGCAGCCCCTTCGCTAGCGGGGGCAACAATGAGCAGTTCTTC.

This clone was picked up one time. This chain connects TRBV11-2 to TRBJ2-5; 8 bases are a match to TRBD1. Germline CDR1 reads SGHAT; CDR2 reads FQNNGV. The trim removed 5 bases at V and 5 bases at J, leaving 10 bases unmatched. The CDR3 has 15 amino acids. The DNA of the CDR3 is TGTGCCAGCAGCCTCGACAGGGGAGTTTTTGAGACCCAGTACTTC. It is translated as CASSLDRGVFETQYF.

The chain couples TRBV30 to TRBJ1-5, with TRBD1 as a possible D gene (6 bases). This CDR3 has 13 residues. Per the germline V gene, CDR1 is GTSNPN and CDR2 is SVGIG (reference sequence). Trimming shortened V by 1 base and J by 9 bases, and 13 bases separated the two germline ends. The CDR3 spells CAWSGWGGGPQHF. CDR3 nucleotides: TGTGCCTGGAGTGGGTGGGGAGGGGGGCCCCAGCATTTT.

The chain couples TRBV2 to TRBJ1-1, with 8 positions matching TRBD1. The CDR3 covers 13 residues. After removal of 7 bases from V and 5 bases from J, the junction contained 6 bases not matched to a gene. Germline CDR1 SNHLY, CDR2 FYNNEI. In DNA form, the CDR3 reads TGTGCCAGCATGATACAGGGGGGAACTGAAGCTTTCTTT. Encoded protein: CASMIQGGTEAFF.

V usage is TRBV2 and J usage is TRBJ2-2; D call uncertain. The CDR3 has 12 residues. V gave up 2 bases and J gave up 6 bases, with 4 bases separating them. Germline assignment: CDR1 SNHLY and CDR2 FYNNEI. The CDR3 sequence is CASSEQAGELFF. CDR3 DNA: TGTGCCAGCAGTGAACAGGCCGGGGAGCTGTTTTTT.

The J gene is TRBJ2-7, the V gene TRBV4-3; 12 bases fit TRBD2. Germline CDR1 is LGHNA and CDR2 is YSLEER. The V segment lost 4 bases and the J segment 2 bases; nucleotides outside the gene matches: 3. The CDR3 has 15 residues. The CDR3: CASSPGLAGPYEQYF. DNA of the CDR3: TGCGCCAGCAGCCCGGGACTAGCGGGCCCCTACGAGCAGTACTTC.

This clone was detected a few times. The J gene is TRBJ1-6, the V gene TRBV7-9, with TRBD1 identical over 7 bases. Germline V CDR1 and CDR2: SEHNR, FQNEAQ (reference sequence). CDR3 length equals 14 residues. V dropped 5 bases and J dropped 8; count of bases not matched to a gene: 6. DNA of the CDR3: TGTGCCAGCAGCCTACAGGGGACTTATTCACCCCTCCACTTT. Translating gives CASSLQGTYSPLHF. The whole variable domain, filled in from reference TRBV7-9 and TRBJ1-6, reads DTGVSQNPRHKITKRGQNVTFRCDPISEHNRLYWYRQTLGQGPEFLTYFQNEAQLEKSRLLSDRFSAERPKGSFSTLEIQRTEQGDSAMYLCASSLQGTYSPLHFGNGTRLTVT.

V is TRBV29-1 and J is TRBJ1-3; 7 bases are shared with TRBD1. Germline values: CDR1 SQVTM, CDR2 ANQGSEA. This CDR3 has 13 residues. V lost 7 bases to trimming and J lost 5 bases; unmatched junction nucleotides: 8. The CDR3 DNA follows: TGCAGCGCCACACAGGGGAATAGAAACACCATATATTTT. Translating gives CSATQGNRNTIYF.

This clone came up a few times. This sequence joins TRBV2 and TRBJ1-1; D call uncertain. Between the trimmed V and J ends, which lost 3 bases and 1 base, there was a span of 6 bases. The CDR3 loop spans 13 amino acids. Looked up from germline, CDR1 is SNHLY and CDR2 is FYNNEI. Written as DNA, the CDR3 is TGTGCCAGCAGTGAGGGCTGGAACACTGAAGCTTTCTTT. This codes for CASSEGWNTEAFF.

The V and J genes are TRBV5-1 and TRBJ2-7, with TRBD1 matching over 7 bases. The V gene end was trimmed by 0 bases and the J gene end by 6 bases; junction bases not matched to a gene: 6. CDR1 and CDR2 from the germline V gene are SGHRS and YFSETQ. This CDR3 is 14 amino acids long. The CDR3 here is CASSLGQGLPEQYF. The CDR3 region has the DNA TGCGCCAGCAGCTTGGGACAGGGTTTGCCCGAGCAGTACTTC. Based on the CDR3 plus reference TRBV5-1 and TRBJ2-7, the full variable domain is KAGVTQTPRYLIKTRGQQVTLSCSPISGHRSVSWYQQTPGQGLQFLFEYFSETQRNKGNFPGRFSGRQFSNSRSEMNVSTLELGDSALYLCASSLGQGLPEQYFGPGTRLTVT.

This chain joins TRBV28 and TRBJ1-6; 9 bases align to TRBD1. With V trimmed by 11 bases and J by 8 bases, 4 bases remained unmatched. The V gene's germline CDR1 is MDHEN and CDR2 SYDVKM. This CDR3 region has 12 residues. The CDR3 nucleotides read TGTGCCTCCGGGACAGGGTATTCACCCCTCCACTTT. Residues: CASGTGYSPLHF.

This rearrangement joins TRBV18 to TRBJ2-2, with 11 positions matching TRBD2. Germline V gene data show CDR1 as KGHSH and CDR2 as LQKENI. This CDR3 has 18 residues. Trimming cost V 3 bases and J 0 bases; bases outside gene matches: 6. This CDR3 reads CASSPLASGRTNTGELFF. The DNA of the CDR3 is TGTGCCAGCTCACCCCTGGCTAGCGGGAGGACGAACACCGGGGAGCTGTTTTTT.

CDR3: CASSQDASTDTQYF. The CDR3 DNA reads as TGCGCCAGCAGCCAAGATGCGTCCACAGATACGCAGTATTTT. V gene TRBV4-3 combines with J gene TRBJ2-3; no reliable D call. The V and J ends lost 0 bases and 2 bases respectively, with 6 bases between them. The CDR3 consists of 14 residues. Looked up from germline, CDR1 is LGHNA and CDR2 is YSLEER.

V and J are TRBV9 and TRBJ2-3; D uncertain. Trimming left V 1 base short and J 1 base short, with 4 bases between. Germline values: CDR1 SGDLS, CDR2 YYNGEE. The CDR3 runs 13 residues. The DNA for the CDR3 is TGTGCCAGCAGCGTACAGGGCACAGATACGCAGTATTTT. Its translation is CASSVQGTDTQYF.

V and J are TRBV6-2 or TRBV6-3 and TRBJ1-1, with TRBD1 identical over 10 bases. This CDR3 has 14 amino acids. Germline V gene data show CDR1 as MNHEY and CDR2 as SVGEGT. The V gene end was trimmed by 5 bases and the J gene end by 4 bases; junction bases not matched to a gene: 4. The CDR3: CASSNDRGPTEAFF. The DNA for the CDR3 is TGTGCCAGCAGTAACGACAGGGGGCCCACTGAAGCTTTCTTT.

This clone has only a few counts. This chain uses TRBV15 with TRBJ2-7; D might be TRBD2 (7 bases). Germline-derived CDR1 and CDR2 are LNHNV and YYDKDF (reference sequence). V was trimmed by 1 base and J by 0 bases, leaving 16 bases between them. The CDR3 has 17 residues. CDR3 nucleotides: TGTGCCACCAGCAGAGGGGGGGGCAGGGACATCTCCTACGAGCAGTACTTC. It translates to CATSRGGGRDISYEQYF.

The V call is TRBV11-2, the J call TRBJ2-3; a weak D match, TRBD1 (6 bases). The CDR3 runs to 15 residues. From germline, CDR1 is SGHAT and CDR2 FQNNGV. With 3 bases removed from V and 2 bases from J, the gap between germline ends came to 12 bases. CDR3 nucleotide sequence: TGTGCCAGCAGCTTCACCGGGACAAACACAGATACGCAGTATTTT. Its translation is CASSFTGTNTDTQYF.

The chain uses TRBV7-2 and TRBJ2-7; the match to TRBD2 covers 8 bases. Losses at the gene ends were 2 bases for V and 2 bases for J; bases not matched to a gene: 5. This CDR3 is 15 amino acids long. In germline, CDR1 is SGHTA, CDR2 FQGNSA. CDR3 nucleotide sequence: TGTGCCAGCAGCTTATTTGGTAGCGGGGCCTACGAGCAGTACTTC. Translated: CASSLFGSGAYEQYF.